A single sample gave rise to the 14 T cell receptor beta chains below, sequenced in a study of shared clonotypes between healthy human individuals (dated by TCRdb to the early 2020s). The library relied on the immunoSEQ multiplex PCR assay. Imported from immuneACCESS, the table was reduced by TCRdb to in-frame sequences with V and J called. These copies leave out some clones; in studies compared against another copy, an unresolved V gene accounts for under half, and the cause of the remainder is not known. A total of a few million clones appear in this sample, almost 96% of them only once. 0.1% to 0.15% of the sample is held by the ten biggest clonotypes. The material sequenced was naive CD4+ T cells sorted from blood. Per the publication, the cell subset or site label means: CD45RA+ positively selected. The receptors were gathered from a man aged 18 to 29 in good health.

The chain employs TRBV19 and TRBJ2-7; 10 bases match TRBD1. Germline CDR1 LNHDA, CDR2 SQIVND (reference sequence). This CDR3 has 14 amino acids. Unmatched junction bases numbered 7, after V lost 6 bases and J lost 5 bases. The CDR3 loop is CASRPGQGLDEQYF. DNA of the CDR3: TGTGCCAGTAGACCGGGACAGGGGCTCGACGAGCAGTACTTC.

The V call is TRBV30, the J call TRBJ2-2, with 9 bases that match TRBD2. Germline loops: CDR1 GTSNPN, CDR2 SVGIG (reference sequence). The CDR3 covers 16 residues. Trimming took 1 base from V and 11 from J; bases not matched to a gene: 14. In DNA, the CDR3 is TGTGCCTGGAGTGCTAGCGGGATAGGTTATTCGGGAGAGCTGTTTTTT. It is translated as CAWSASGIGYSGELFF.

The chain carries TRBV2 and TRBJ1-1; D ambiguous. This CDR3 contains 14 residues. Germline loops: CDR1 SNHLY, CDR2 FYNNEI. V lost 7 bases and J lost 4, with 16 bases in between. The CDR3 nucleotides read TGTGCCAGCACCTGGGCCGGGCGGACCACTGAAGCTTTCTTT. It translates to CASTWAGRTTEAFF.

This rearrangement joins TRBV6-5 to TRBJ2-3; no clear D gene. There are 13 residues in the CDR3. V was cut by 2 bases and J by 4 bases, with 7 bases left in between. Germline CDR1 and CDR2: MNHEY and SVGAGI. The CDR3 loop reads CASSYPRPDTQYF. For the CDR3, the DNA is TGTGCCAGCAGTTACCCGAGACCAGATACGCAGTATTTT.

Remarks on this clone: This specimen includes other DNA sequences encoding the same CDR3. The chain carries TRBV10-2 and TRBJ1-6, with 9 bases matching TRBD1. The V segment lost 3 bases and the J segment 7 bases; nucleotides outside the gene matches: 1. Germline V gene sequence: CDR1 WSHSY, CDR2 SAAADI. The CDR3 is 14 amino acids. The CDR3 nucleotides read TGCGCCAGCAGTGACGGGACAGGGAATTCACCCCTCCACTTT. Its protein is CASSDGTGNSPLHF.

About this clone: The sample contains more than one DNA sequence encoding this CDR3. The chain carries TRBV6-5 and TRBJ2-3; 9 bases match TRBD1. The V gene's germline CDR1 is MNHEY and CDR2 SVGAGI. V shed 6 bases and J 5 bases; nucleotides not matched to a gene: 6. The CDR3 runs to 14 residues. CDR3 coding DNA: TGTGCCAGCAGACAGGGGGCCGTCGGAGATACGCAGTATTTT. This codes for CASRQGAVGDTQYF.

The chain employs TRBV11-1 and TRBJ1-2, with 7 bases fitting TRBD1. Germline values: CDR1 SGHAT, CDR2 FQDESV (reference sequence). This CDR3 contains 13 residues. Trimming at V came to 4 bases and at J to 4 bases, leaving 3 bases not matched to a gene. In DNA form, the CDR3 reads TGTGCCAGCAGCTCGACAGGGATCTATGGCTACACCTTC. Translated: CASSSTGIYGYTF.

CDR3 protein: CASSPPGGRGTEAFF. CDR3 bases: TGTGCCAGCTCACCACCCGGAGGGCGGGGGACTGAAGCTTTCTTT. The chain carries TRBV18 and TRBJ1-1; D perhaps matches TRBD1 (5 bases). Germline V gene data show CDR1 as KGHSH and CDR2 as LQKENI. The V end was cut by 0 bases, the J end by 5 bases, with 13 bases between. This CDR3 is 15 amino acids long.

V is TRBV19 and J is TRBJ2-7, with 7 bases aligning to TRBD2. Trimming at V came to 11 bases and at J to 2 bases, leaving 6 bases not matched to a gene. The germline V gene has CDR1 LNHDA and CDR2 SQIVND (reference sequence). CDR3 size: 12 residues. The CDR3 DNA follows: TGTGCCTCAAGCGGGACTACCTACGAGCAGTACTTC. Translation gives CASSGTTYEQYF.

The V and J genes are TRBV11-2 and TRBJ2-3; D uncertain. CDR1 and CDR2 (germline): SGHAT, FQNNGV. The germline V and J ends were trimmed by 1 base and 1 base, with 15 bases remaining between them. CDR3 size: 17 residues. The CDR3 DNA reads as TGTGCCAGCAGCTTAGTAAAACGGGCTCTCGGCACAGATACGCAGTATTTT. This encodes CASSLVKRALGTDTQYF.

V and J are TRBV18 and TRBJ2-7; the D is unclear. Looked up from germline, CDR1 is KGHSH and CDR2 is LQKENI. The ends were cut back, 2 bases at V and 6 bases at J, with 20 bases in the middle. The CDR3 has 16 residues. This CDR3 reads CASSPGRGAHDGEQYF. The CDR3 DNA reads TGTGCCAGCTCACCAGGAAGAGGTGCCCATGATGGCGAGCAGTACTTC.

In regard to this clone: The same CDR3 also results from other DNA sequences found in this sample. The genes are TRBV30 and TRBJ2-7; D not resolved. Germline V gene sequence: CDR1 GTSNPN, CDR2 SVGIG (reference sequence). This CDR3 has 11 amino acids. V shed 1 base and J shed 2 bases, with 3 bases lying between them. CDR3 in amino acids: CAWSGPYEQYF. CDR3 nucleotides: TGTGCCTGGAGTGGCCCCTACGAGCAGTACTTC.

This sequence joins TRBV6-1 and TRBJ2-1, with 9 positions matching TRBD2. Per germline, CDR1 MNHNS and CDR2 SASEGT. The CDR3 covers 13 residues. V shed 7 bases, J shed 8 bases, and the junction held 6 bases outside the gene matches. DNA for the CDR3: TGTGCCAGCAAAGCGGGAGGACCGGATGAGCAGTTCTTC. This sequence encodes CASKAGGPDEQFF.

The CDR3 is CASSLWCQNNTEAFF. The CDR3 bases are TGTGCCAGCAGCCTCTGGTGTCAAAACAACACTGAAGCTTTCTTT. This chain links TRBV21-1 with TRBJ1-1. TRBV21-1 is a pseudogene segment. CDR3 length: 15 residues.